A single T cell receptor (beta chain) is shown here with its context. This entry belongs to a study of control samples from healthy donors and cancer patients. The CDR3 is 15 residues long. V was shortened by 7 bases and J by 2 bases, with 17 bases between the two germline ends. Germline CDR1 SGHRS, CDR2 YFSETQ. Assay used: immunoSEQ multiplex PCR; TCRdb lists only in-frame clones, some missing. The sample lists around 76,000 clones; around nine tenths were seen once. This sequence was found in a woman between 50 and 59 years old with colorectal cancer. Sequencing input: PBMCs. J is TRBJ2-3 and V is TRBV5-1; a weak D match, TRBD2 (6 bases). The chain's CDR3 is CASSPQGLPTDTQYF. The CDR3 DNA follows: TGCGCCAGCTCGCCCCAGGGACTCCCCACAGATACGCAGTATTTT. Using reference TRBV5-1 and TRBJ2-3 for the parts outside the CDR3, the full variable domain is KAGVTQTPRYLIKTRGQQVTLSCSPISGHRSVSWYQQTPGQGLQFLFEYFSETQRNKGNFPGRFSGRQFSNSRSEMNVSTLELGDSALYLCASSPQGLPTDTQYFGPGTRLTVL.